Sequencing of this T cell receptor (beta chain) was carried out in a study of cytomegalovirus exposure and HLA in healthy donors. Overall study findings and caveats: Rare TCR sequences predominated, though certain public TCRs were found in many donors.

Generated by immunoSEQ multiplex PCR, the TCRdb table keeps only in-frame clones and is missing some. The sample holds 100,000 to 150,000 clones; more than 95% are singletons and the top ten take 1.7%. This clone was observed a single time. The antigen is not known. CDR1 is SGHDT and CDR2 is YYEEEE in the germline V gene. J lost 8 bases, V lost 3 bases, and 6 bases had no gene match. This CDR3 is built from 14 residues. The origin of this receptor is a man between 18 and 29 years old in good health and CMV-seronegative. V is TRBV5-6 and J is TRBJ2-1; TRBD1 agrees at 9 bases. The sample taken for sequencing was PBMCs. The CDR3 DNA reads TGTGCCAGCAGCTGGACAGGGGCGGCGTATGAGCAGTTCTTC. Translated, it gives CASSWTGAAYEQFF.